A selection of T cell receptor beta chains follows, all from one sample in a study of OX40 agonist ivuxolimab in advanced cancers. TCRdb's table, derived via immunoSEQ multiplex PCR, lists solely in-frame clones and lacks some. The sample includes roughly 66,000 clones, 75% to 90% of them seen just once. Sample: CD4+ or CD8+ T cells sorted from blood, taken in a trial of the OX40 agonist ivuxolimab. The receptors here all came from an adult with an advanced solid tumor such as melanoma, head and neck, liver or kidney cancer. CDR3s include the opening cysteine and the closing phenylalanine or tryptophan. A D gene is named only where the DNA matches it firmly.

J gene,D gene,V gene,CDR3 protein
TRBJ2-2,-,TRBV21-1,CASSKVEGGQLTGELFF
TRBJ2-1,TRBD1,TRBV7-2,CASSWTGSKYNEQFF
TRBJ2-3,-,TRBV5-1,CASKQTLTDTQYF
TRBJ1-5,-,TRBV6-5,CASTQERGFGQPQHF
TRBJ2-5,-,TRBV15,CATSRDLGGQETQYF
TRBJ2-5,-,TRBV11-3,CASSLTDFQETQYF
-,-,TRBV11-3,CASSLAAVSYEQYF
TRBJ1-5,-,TRBV28,CASSSIQGLQPQHF
TRBJ1-1,TRBD1,TRBV13,CASSLGGGTVNTEAFF
TRBJ2-7,-,TRBV5-5,CASSLAGTATYEQYF
TRBJ1-2,-,TRBV2,CASSDSSGRTYGYTF
TRBJ2-2,TRBD2,TRBV7-9,CASSLGTSGSPNTGELFF
TRBJ2-3,-,TRBV7-9,CASSFLRDTDTQYF
TRBJ1-3,TRBD1,TRBV5-1,CASSLQGQDSGNTIYF
TRBJ2-7,-,TRBV2,CASTSRGISYEQYF
TRBJ1-1,-,TRBV27,CASSPQGRLGSEAFF
TRBJ1-3,-,TRBV15,CATSLTGSGNTIYF
TRBJ2-1,TRBD2,TRBV7-2,CASNHQSGSGYEQFF
TRBJ1-5,-,TRBV27,CASSLTGIGQPQHF
TRBJ1-2,TRBD1,TRBV29-1,CSSRGTDMGNYGYTF
TRBJ1-1,TRBD1,TRBV10-3,CAIQGALNTEAFF
TRBJ2-1,TRBD2,TRBV5-4,CASSSTSGRGEQFF
TRBJ1-2,-,TRBV5-5,CASSPQRPGRDGYTF
TRBJ1-2,TRBD1,TRBV19,CASSTRGQGTNYGYTF
TRBJ2-7,-,TRBV6-5,CASSPRRGAGEQYF
TRBJ2-3,-,TRBV7-6,CASSRTKDTQYF